Below are 30 T cell receptor beta chains sequenced from a single sample in a study of blood T cell repertoires in COVID-19. Here immunoSEQ multiplex PCR was the method, and the copy in TCRdb shows in-frame clones only, minus some. The sample carries 200,000 to 250,000 clones, 65% to 85% recorded once. The sample taken for sequencing was peripheral blood. These receptors all come from a human donor in a cohort sampled during active COVID-19.

The V call is TRBV6-5, the J call TRBJ1-2; weak D call: TRBD1 (6 bases). CDR1 MNHEY and CDR2 SVGAGI come from the germline V gene. Trimming cost V 7 bases and J 6 bases, with 15 bases left between them. The CDR3 sequence is 13 residues long. CDR3 nucleotide sequence: TGTGCCAGCACCCTTGACAGGAAACATGGCTACACCTTC. This codes for CASTLDRKHGYTF.

The chain has TRBV19 and TRBJ1-2; 8 nucleotides line up with TRBD1. The CDR3 is made up of 16 amino acids. Germline V gene data show CDR1 as LNHDA and CDR2 as SQIVND (reference sequence). J lost 1 base, V lost 6 bases, and 10 bases had no gene match. The CDR3 DNA is TGTGCCAGTAGAGCCGGGACAGGTTCTGTTAACTATGGCTACACCTTC. Its protein is CASRAGTGSVNYGYTF.

The rearrangement uses TRBV3-1 (or the pseudogene TRBV3-2) and TRBJ1-2, with 11 bases that match TRBD1. Trimming removed 3 bases from V and 3 bases from J; junction bases left unmatched: 0. Looked up from germline, CDR1 is LGHDT and CDR2 is YNNKEL (reference sequence). CDR3 length equals 14 residues. The CDR3 DNA reads TGTGCCAGCAGCCAGGGACAGGGGGACTATGGCTACACCTTC. It specifies CASSQGQGDYGYTF.

This clone was observed a single time. CDR3 residues: CASSRGLAGSYEQYF. DNA for the CDR3: TGTGCCAGCAGCAGAGGACTAGCGGGATCCTACGAGCAGTACTTC. The V and J genes are TRBV3-1 (or the pseudogene TRBV3-2) and TRBJ2-7; 12 nucleotides align to TRBD2. The CDR3 totals 15 residues. Germline CDR1 and CDR2: LGHDT and YNNKEL (reference sequence). V trimming: 5 bases; J trimming: 1 base; junction bases outside the gene matches: 3.

The rearrangement joins TRBV2 to TRBJ2-3; 9 bases match TRBD2. There are 15 residues in the CDR3. Germline loops: CDR1 SNHLY, CDR2 FYNNEI. J was trimmed by 5 bases and V by 7 bases; bases with no gene match: 10. In nucleotides, the CDR3 is TGTGCCAGCACCCCAGACGGCGGGGGGGGAGATACGCAGTATTTT. Translated, it gives CASTPDGGGGDTQYF. Full variable domain (rest looked up from reference TRBV2 and TRBJ2-3): EPEVTQTPSHQVTQMGQEVILRCVPISNHLYFYWYRQILGQKVEFLVSFYNNEISEKSEIFDDQFSVERPDGSNFTLKIRSTKLEDSAMYFCASTPDGGGGDTQYFGPGTRLTVL.

CDR3 in amino acids: CASSLVVVGGRDTQYF. The CDR3 bases are TGTGCCAGCAGCTTAGTGGTTGTAGGGGGCCGGGATACGCAGTATTTT. The chain recombines TRBV7-2 with TRBJ2-3; 7 bases are shared with TRBD1. V lost 1 base and J lost 6; bases outside the gene matches: 10. Germline V gene data show CDR1 as SGHTA and CDR2 as FQGNSA. The CDR3 spans 16 residues.

The chain joins TRBV29-1 to TRBJ1-1; perhaps TRBD1 as D (5 bases). Germline lookup yields CDR1 SQVTM and CDR2 ANQGSEA. This CDR3 has 13 residues. Deletions cut 5 bases from V and 6 bases from J, with 16 bases between. The CDR3 coding sequence is TGCAGCGTTCGGTCGGGGGGTTCGTCTGAAGCTTTCTTT. This gives the protein CSVRSGGSSEAFF.

The V and J genes are TRBV6-5 and TRBJ2-7; no firm D call. The V end was cut by 2 bases, the J end by 6 bases, with 14 bases between. Looked up from germline, CDR1 is MNHEY and CDR2 is SVGAGI. The CDR3 is 14 residues long. As DNA, the CDR3 is TGTGCCAGCAGTTACCACAAAAGCTCTAGCGAGCAGTACTTC. Translated, it gives CASSYHKSSSEQYF.

In the case of this clone: The junction shows a germline mismatch at one end, possibly a read error. The rearrangement links TRBV19 to TRBJ2-4, with D tentatively TRBD1 (6 bases). The V gene's germline CDR1 is LNHDA and CDR2 SQIVND (reference sequence). The CDR3 has 13 amino acids. CDR3 sequence: CASSTGAKNIQYF. The CDR3 DNA sequence: TGTGCCAGCAGTACAGGGGCCAAAAACATTCAGTACTTC.

J is TRBJ2-1 and V is TRBV18; weak D call: TRBD2 (5 bases). Germline CDR1 KGHSH, CDR2 LQKENI. The length of the CDR3 is 17 residues. Trimming shortened V by 2 bases and J by 0 bases, and 14 bases separated the two germline ends. The CDR3 reads CASSPEVSGSSYNEQFF. The CDR3 nucleotides are TGTGCCAGCTCACCAGAGGTTTCGGGGAGCTCCTACAATGAGCAGTTCTTC. Filled out from reference TRBV18 and TRBJ2-1, the complete variable domain reads NAGVMQNPRHLVRRRGQEARLRCSPMKGHSHVYWYRQLPEEGLKFMVYLQKENIIDESGMPKERFSAEFPKEGPSILRIQQVVRGDSAAYFCASSPEVSGSSYNEQFFGPGTRLTVL.

V is TRBV11-3 and J is TRBJ2-1, with D tentatively TRBD2 (6 bases). This CDR3 spans 15 amino acids. Germline assignment: CDR1 SGHNT and CDR2 YENEEA. V was pared by 5 bases and J by 4 bases, with 15 bases between. The CDR3: CASSPTRRVYNEQFF. The CDR3, as DNA: TGTGCCAGCAGCCCGACCCGGAGGGTATACAATGAGCAGTTCTTC.

The chain joins TRBV6-5 to TRBJ2-3, with D maybe TRBD1 (5 bases). Germline CDR1 MNHEY, CDR2 SVGAGI. CDR3 size: 15 residues. V dropped 8 bases and J dropped 0 bases, with 15 bases sitting between them. This CDR3 is CASASGPGSTDTQYF. In nucleotides, the CDR3 is TGTGCCAGCGCCTCCGGGCCAGGGAGCACAGATACGCAGTATTTT.

The V call is TRBV7-2, the J call TRBJ2-1; TRBD1 might be the D (5 bases). V was clipped by 5 bases and J by 0 bases, with 11 bases between them. This CDR3 is 15 amino acids long. Germline assignment: CDR1 SGHTA and CDR2 FQGNSA. CDR3 in amino acids: CASSLDRSSYNEQFF. As DNA, the CDR3 is TGTGCCAGCAGCCTCGACAGAAGCTCCTACAATGAGCAGTTCTTC.

This clone was counted between two and nine times. The V call is TRBV5-6, the J call TRBJ2-2; no reliable D call. Between the trimmed V and J ends, which lost 6 bases and 8 bases, there was a span of 11 bases. The CDR3 has 12 amino acids. Per the germline V gene, CDR1 is SGHDT and CDR2 is YYEEEE. The CDR3: CASTPRGGELFF. The CDR3 DNA reads TGTGCCAGCACCCCGCGAGGAGGGGAGCTGTTTTTT.

CDR3 sequence (DNA): TGTGCCAGTAGTTCAGCGGGAGTCTCCTACAATGAGCAGTTCTTC. This translates into CASSSAGVSYNEQFF. The chain links TRBV19 to TRBJ2-1; TRBD2 matches 8 bases. The CDR3 has 15 residues. Germline-derived CDR1 and CDR2 are LNHDA and SQIVND (reference sequence). V shed 5 bases, J shed 0 bases, and the junction held 3 bases outside the gene matches.

V gene TRBV20-1 combines with J gene TRBJ1-5, with D maybe TRBD1 (5 bases). The CDR3 loop spans 12 amino acids. CDR1 DFQATT and CDR2 SNEGSKA come from the germline V gene (reference sequence). Trimming stripped 3 bases from V and 5 bases from J, with 8 bases between. For the CDR3, the DNA is TGCAGTGCTAGTAAACAGGATCAGCCCCAGCATTTT. This codes for CSASKQDQPQHF.

This chain connects TRBV12-5 to TRBJ2-1, with no clear D. The CDR3 totals 14 residues. The germline gives CDR1 LGHNT, CDR2 FRNRAP. Trimming stripped 6 bases from V and 5 bases from J, with 14 bases between. CDR3 residues: CASGSFPLNNEQFF. For the CDR3, the DNA is TGTGCTAGTGGGTCTTTCCCTCTAAACAATGAGCAGTTCTTC.

The V and J genes are TRBV5-1 and TRBJ2-1; tentatively, D is TRBD2 (6 bases). This CDR3 comprises 12 residues. Between the trimmed V and J ends, which lost 5 bases and 4 bases, there was a span of 7 bases. The germline V gene encodes CDR1 SGHRS and CDR2 YFSETQ. The chain's CDR3 is CASRGGYNEQFF. The DNA for the CDR3 is TGCGCCAGCAGGGGGGGTTACAATGAGCAGTTCTTC.

V usage is TRBV5-6 and J usage is TRBJ2-1; maybe TRBD1 (6 bases). Germline V gives CDR1 SGHDT, CDR2 YYEEEE. This CDR3 spans 13 amino acids. Trimming cost V 5 bases and J 10 bases, with 16 bases left between them. Here the CDR3 DNA reads TGTGCCAGCAGGGTTCAGGGGTCTGGCGAGCAGTTCTTC. It specifies CASRVQGSGEQFF.

This chain connects TRBV5-6 to TRBJ1-6; 10 nucleotides agree with TRBD1. The V gene's germline CDR1 is SGHDT and CDR2 YYEEEE. Trimming removed 4 bases from V and 8 bases from J; junction bases left unmatched: 3. The CDR3 has 14 amino acids. The CDR3 DNA reads as TGTGCCAGCAGCCCCGGACAGGGGGATTCACCCCTCCACTTT. This gives the protein CASSPGQGDSPLHF. Complete variable domain (other parts from reference TRBV5-6 and TRBJ1-6): DAGVTQSPTHLIKTRGQQVTLRCSPKSGHDTVSWYQQALGQGPQFIFQYYEEEERQRGNFPDRFSGHQFPNYSSELNVNALLLGDSALYLCASSPGQGDSPLHFGNGTRLTVT.

The chain combines TRBV27 with TRBJ2-2; TRBD2 matches at 7 bases. Germline values: CDR1 MNHEY, CDR2 SMNVEV (reference sequence). The V segment lost 11 bases and the J segment 1 base; nucleotides outside the gene matches: 7. The CDR3 is 14 residues long. The chain's CDR3 is CAAKRGQNTGELFF. As DNA, the CDR3 is TGTGCCGCTAAGCGGGGCCAGAACACCGGGGAGCTGTTTTTT.

The chain couples TRBV28 to TRBJ2-1; TRBD2 agrees at 7 bases. The junction had 5 bases not matched to a gene; V was cut back by 3 bases and J by 3 bases. Germline V gene sequence: CDR1 MDHEN, CDR2 SYDVKM. The CDR3 sequence is 15 residues long. For the CDR3, the DNA is TGTGCCAGCAGTTTTGGGGCTAGCGGCTACAATGAGCAGTTCTTC. Encoded protein: CASSFGASGYNEQFF.

In regard to this clone: Other DNA variants within this sample encode the same CDR3. The V and J genes are TRBV28 and TRBJ1-5; D is possibly TRBD1 (6 bases). The CDR3 consists of 12 residues. Germline CDR1 reads MDHEN; CDR2 reads SYDVKM. Between the trimmed V and J ends, which lost 5 bases and 4 bases, there was a span of 6 bases. DNA of the CDR3: TGTGCCAGCAGTACAGGGAATCAGCCCCAGCATTTT. As protein: CASSTGNQPQHF.

J is TRBJ2-5 and V is TRBV5-8, with TRBD2 matching 7 bases. CDR1 is SGHTS and CDR2 is YDEGEE in the germline V gene. The V gene end was trimmed by 7 bases and the J gene end by 5 bases; junction bases not matched to a gene: 14. The CDR3 sequence is 15 residues long. The CDR3 here is CASVWTGGRWETQYF. The DNA of the CDR3 is TGTGCCAGCGTCTGGACCGGCGGGAGATGGGAGACCCAGTACTTC.

The chain joins TRBV5-4 to TRBJ1-3; 8 nucleotides line up with TRBD1. V lost 5 bases, J lost 0 bases, and 7 bases stayed unmatched. Germline lookup yields CDR1 SGHNT and CDR2 YYREEE (reference sequence). This CDR3 region has 16 residues. CDR3 in amino acids: CASRPQGATSGNTIYF. Written as DNA, the CDR3 is TGTGCCAGCAGACCGCAGGGGGCTACCTCTGGAAACACCATATATTTT.

The CDR3 DNA reads as TGCGCCAGCAGCCCCGGCCAGGCAGGGGGATTTACTAATGAAAAACTGTTTTTT. Amino acids: CASSPGQAGGFTNEKLFF. This sequence joins TRBV4-3 and TRBJ1-4; 7 bases line up with TRBD1. Germline CDR1 reads LGHNA; CDR2 reads YSLEER. V shed 4 bases, J shed 2 bases, and the junction held 13 bases outside the gene matches. The CDR3 is made up of 18 amino acids.

CDR3 loop: CASRTSLFDGYTF. In DNA form, the CDR3 reads TGTGCCAGCAGGACAAGCCTTTTTGACGGCTACACCTTC. V usage is TRBV6-5 and J usage is TRBJ1-2; D not certain. The CDR3 length is 13 residues. Germline V gene sequence: CDR1 MNHEY, CDR2 SVGAGI. V was clipped by 6 bases and J by 8 bases, with 16 bases between them.

The chain carries TRBV19 and TRBJ2-1; 7 bases fit TRBD1. CDR1 and CDR2 (germline): LNHDA, SQIVND (reference sequence). This CDR3 region has 15 residues. V was pared by 6 bases and J by 4 bases, with 9 bases of the junction left unmatched. Here the CDR3 reads CASRLGGGGYNEQFF. CDR3 DNA: TGTGCCAGTAGGTTAGGGGGCGGCGGTTACAATGAGCAGTTCTTC.

J is TRBJ1-4 and V is TRBV6-5; no clear D. V lost 2 bases to trimming and J lost 0 bases, with 4 bases between them. Germline loops: CDR1 MNHEY, CDR2 SVGAGI. The CDR3 covers 14 residues. The CDR3 DNA follows: TGTGCCAGCAGTTACCAGTCAACTAATGAAAAACTGTTTTTT. Amino acid sequence: CASSYQSTNEKLFF.

This clone came up once. The CDR3 DNA follows: TGTGCCATCAGGATAAGGGACACCAACACCGGGGAGCTGTTTTTT. Translating it yields CAIRIRDTNTGELFF. V is TRBV10-3 and J is TRBJ2-2; D might be TRBD1 (6 bases). This CDR3 spans 15 amino acids. Germline assignment: CDR1 ENHRY and CDR2 SYGVKD. The ends were cut back, 6 bases at V and 2 bases at J, with 13 bases in the middle.